The 18 T cell receptor beta chains below all came from one sample that was sequenced in a study of identical twins. From the 5' RACE reads, TCRdb called clonotypes with MiXCR, one entry per CDR3 protein. In the table there are 500,000 or so distinct CDR3 sequences, more than 13% of which are singletons. A further study also used this sample, focusing on yellow fever vaccine responses in identical twins.

The sample was CD4+ T cells sorted from blood. The origin of the receptors is a woman aged 18-29 years in good health.

J is TRBJ2-3 and V is TRBV5-4, with 9 bases that match TRBD2. Trimming removed 0 bases from V and 1 base from J; junction bases left unmatched: 3. The CDR3 covers 16 residues. The germline V gene encodes CDR1 SGHNT and CDR2 YYREEE (reference sequence). In DNA, the CDR3 is TGTGCCAGCAGCTTGGATCCTAGCGGGGGCACAGATACGCAGTATTTT. It codes for CASSLDPSGGTDTQYF. Full variable domain (outside the CDR3, taken from reference TRBV5-4 and TRBJ2-3): ETGVTQSPTHLIKTRGQQVTLRCSSQSGHNTVSWYQQALGQGPQFIFQYYREEENGRGNFPPRFSGLQFPNYSSELNVNALELDDSALYLCASSLDPSGGTDTQYFGPGTRLTVL.

The V and J genes are TRBV7-8 and TRBJ2-2, with 7 bases matching TRBD1. Germline-derived CDR1 and CDR2 are SGHVS and FQNEAQ. This CDR3 has 19 residues. The V segment lost 0 bases and the J segment 9 bases; nucleotides outside the gene matches: 19. The CDR3 loop is CASSLARQLSRGSGRELFF. The CDR3 nucleotides are TGTGCCAGCAGCTTAGCGAGGCAACTTAGCAGGGGGTCTGGGAGGGAGCTGTTTTTT. Looking up the rest from reference TRBV7-8 and TRBJ2-2 gives the full variable domain: GAGVSQSPRYKVAKRGQDVALRCDPISGHVSLFWYQQALGQGPEFLTYFQNEAQLDKSGLPSDRFFAERPEGSVSTLKIQRTQQEDSAVYLCASSLARQLSRGSGRELFFGEGSRLTVL.

This clonotype occurred a few times. V gene TRBV20-1 combines with J gene TRBJ2-4; unclear D gene. This CDR3 is built from 18 residues. Looked up from germline, CDR1 is DFQATT and CDR2 is SNEGSKA (reference sequence). Trimming shortened V by 1 base and J by 0 bases, and 19 bases separated the two germline ends. CDR3 in amino acids: CSARVGPDGSIAKNIQYF. CDR3 DNA: TGCAGTGCTAGAGTCGGACCCGATGGGTCTATAGCCAAAAACATTCAGTACTTC.

The rearrangement links TRBV6-6 to TRBJ2-1; D unclear. Germline CDR1 is MNHNY and CDR2 is SVGAGI (reference sequence). The CDR3 extends over 13 amino acids. V dropped 4 bases and J dropped 9 bases, with 13 bases sitting between them. Written as DNA, the CDR3 is TGTGCCAGCAGTTCTTCTAACACAGCTGAGCAGTTCTTC. Encoded protein: CASSSSNTAEQFF.

This clonotype was found a few times. The V gene is TRBV6-2 or TRBV6-3, the J gene TRBJ2-1; TRBD2 matches 11 bases. The CDR3 is made up of 15 amino acids. V gave up 7 bases and J gave up 7 bases; unmatched junction bases: 9. Germline CDR1 reads MNHEY; CDR2 reads SVGEGT. This chain's CDR3 is CASIKTSGSLNEQFF. The CDR3 DNA follows: TGTGCCAGCATAAAAACTAGCGGGAGTCTAAATGAGCAGTTCTTC.

In this sample, this clonotype turned up many times. The gene calls are TRBV6-5 and TRBJ1-2; D remains unclear. Germline V lookup: CDR1 MNHEY, CDR2 SVGAGI. The CDR3 totals 15 residues. Trimming removed 2 bases from V and 4 bases from J, with 14 bases in between. The DNA of the CDR3 is TGTGCCAGCAGTTACAGTTATGGGGAGGTCTATGGCTACACCTTC. This translates into CASSYSYGEVYGYTF.

This clonotype was seen ten or more times. V gene TRBV29-1 combines with J gene TRBJ2-4; D is uncertain. Germline assignment: CDR1 SQVTM and CDR2 ANQGSEA. V was clipped by 6 bases and J by 0 bases, with 6 bases between them. The CDR3 runs to 12 residues. The CDR3 region is CSVSLAKNIQYF. The CDR3 region has the DNA TGCAGCGTGAGTCTAGCCAAAAACATTCAGTACTTC.

V and J are TRBV3-1 and TRBJ2-1; D could derive from TRBD1 or TRBD2 (5 bases each). Germline V gene sequence: CDR1 LGHDT, CDR2 YNNKEL (reference sequence). The CDR3 contains 16 residues. V was cut by 4 bases and J by 6 bases, with 19 bases left in between. The CDR3 sequence is CASSRPGRERANEQFF. DNA of the CDR3: TGTGCCAGCAGCCGCCCGGGGCGCGAGAGGGCCAATGAGCAGTTCTTC.

The chain recombines TRBV11-2 with TRBJ2-3; 10 bases are shared with TRBD2. There are 17 residues in the CDR3. Germline V lookup: CDR1 SGHAT, CDR2 FQNNGV. J gave up 4 bases and V 1 base, and 8 bases lay outside the gene matches. The CDR3 DNA reads TGTGCCAGCAGCTTAGTCGTTCTAGCGGGGGCGTCAGATACGCAGTATTTT. Its protein is CASSLVVLAGASDTQYF.

CDR3 region: CASSRGQITYEQYF. The CDR3 DNA sequence: TGTGCCAGCAGCCGAGGACAGATAACCTACGAGCAGTACTTC. The V call is TRBV11-2, the J call TRBJ2-7, with D maybe TRBD1 (6 bases). The V and J ends lost 5 bases and 2 bases respectively, with 13 bases between them. Looked up from germline, CDR1 is SGHAT and CDR2 is FQNNGV. This CDR3 is 14 amino acids long.

The chain recombines TRBV3-1 with TRBJ2-7; 7 bases align to TRBD1. Germline lookup yields CDR1 LGHDT and CDR2 YNNKEL (reference sequence). The CDR3 is 14 residues long. V shed 5 bases, J shed 0 bases, and the junction held 4 bases outside the gene matches. The CDR3 spells CASSEGTVSYEQYF. The DNA of the CDR3 is TGTGCCAGCAGCGAGGGGACAGTCTCCTACGAGCAGTACTTC.

The chain couples TRBV20-1 to TRBJ2-3, with D possibly matching TRBD2 (5 bases). CDR3 length equals 13 residues. Germline V CDR1 and CDR2: DFQATT, SNEGSKA (reference sequence). V gave up 6 bases and J gave up 2 bases, with 12 bases separating them. For the CDR3, the DNA is TGCAGTGCGGAGAGCGGCAACACAGATACGCAGTATTTT. Protein sequence: CSAESGNTDTQYF.

V is TRBV6-6 and J is TRBJ2-3; possibly TRBD1 for D (6 bases). The CDR3 is 13 residues long. Germline CDR1 reads MNHNY; CDR2 reads SVGAGI (reference sequence). V dropped 5 bases and J dropped 6 bases, with 12 bases sitting between them. For the CDR3, the DNA is TGTGCCAGCAGTGCACAGGGTCTGGATACGCAGTATTTT. Its protein product is CASSAQGLDTQYF.

The chain carries TRBV20-1 and TRBJ2-1; D remains unclear. CDR3 size: 11 residues. CDR1 is DFQATT, CDR2 SNEGSKA, per germline (reference sequence). Trimming removed 3 bases from V and 4 bases from J, with 4 bases in between. DNA for the CDR3: TGCAGTGCTAGCGGTTACAATGAGCAGTTCTTC. As protein: CSASGYNEQFF.

The chain combines TRBV5-1 with TRBJ2-5; D unresolved. Trimming removed 0 bases at V and 5 bases at J, with 14 bases between. Germline CDR1 is SGHRS and CDR2 is YFSETQ. This CDR3 spans 15 amino acids. The CDR3 here is CASSLGAFSRETQYF. The CDR3 region has the DNA TGCGCCAGCAGCTTGGGGGCTTTTTCTAGGGAGACCCAGTACTTC. Using reference TRBV5-1 and TRBJ2-5 for the parts outside the CDR3, the full variable domain is KAGVTQTPRYLIKTRGQQVTLSCSPISGHRSVSWYQQTPGQGLQFLFEYFSETQRNKGNFPGRFSGRQFSNSRSEMNVSTLELGDSALYLCASSLGAFSRETQYFGPGTRLLVL.

This clonotype has only a few counts. This rearrangement joins TRBV20-1 to TRBJ2-2, with D perhaps given as TRBD1 or TRBD2 (5 bases each). Germline values: CDR1 DFQATT, CDR2 SNEGSKA (reference sequence). The CDR3 is made up of 16 amino acids. Trimming cost V 4 bases and J 2 bases, with 17 bases left between them. CDR3 sequence (DNA): TGCAGTGCTAAAAAAGTGGGGGTATCCAACACCGGGGAGCTGTTTTTT. Its protein product is CSAKKVGVSNTGELFF.

This chain connects TRBV2 to TRBJ2-2; 12 bases line up with TRBD2. Trimming at V came to 8 bases and at J to 4 bases, leaving 5 bases not matched to a gene. Per germline, CDR1 SNHLY and CDR2 FYNNEI. This CDR3 is built from 15 residues. The CDR3 loop reads CASLTSGRTTGELFF. The CDR3 DNA is TGTGCCAGCCTTACTAGCGGGAGGACCACCGGGGAGCTGTTTTTT. The full variable domain, in which reference TRBV2 and TRBJ2-2 provide the parts outside the CDR3, is EPEVTQTPSHQVTQMGQEVILRCVPISNHLYFYWYRQILGQKVEFLVSFYNNEISEKSEIFDDQFSVERPDGSNFTLKIRSTKLEDSAMYFCASLTSGRTTGELFFGEGSRLTVL.

J is TRBJ2-1 and V is TRBV25-1; the D gene is possibly TRBD2 (6 bases). Deletions cut 2 bases from V and 3 bases from J, with 8 bases between. This CDR3 contains 14 residues. Germline values: CDR1 MGHDK, CDR2 SYGVNS. CDR3 DNA sequence: TGTGCCAGCAGTGAAAGGGACTTCTACAATGAGCAGTTCTTC. This codes for CASSERDFYNEQFF. The whole variable domain, remainder taken from reference TRBV25-1 and TRBJ2-1, is EADIYQTPRYLVIGTGKKITLECSQTMGHDKMYWYQQDPGMELHLIHYSYGVNSTEKGDLSSESTVSRIRTEHFPLTLESARPSHTSQYLCASSERDFYNEQFFGPGTRLTVL.